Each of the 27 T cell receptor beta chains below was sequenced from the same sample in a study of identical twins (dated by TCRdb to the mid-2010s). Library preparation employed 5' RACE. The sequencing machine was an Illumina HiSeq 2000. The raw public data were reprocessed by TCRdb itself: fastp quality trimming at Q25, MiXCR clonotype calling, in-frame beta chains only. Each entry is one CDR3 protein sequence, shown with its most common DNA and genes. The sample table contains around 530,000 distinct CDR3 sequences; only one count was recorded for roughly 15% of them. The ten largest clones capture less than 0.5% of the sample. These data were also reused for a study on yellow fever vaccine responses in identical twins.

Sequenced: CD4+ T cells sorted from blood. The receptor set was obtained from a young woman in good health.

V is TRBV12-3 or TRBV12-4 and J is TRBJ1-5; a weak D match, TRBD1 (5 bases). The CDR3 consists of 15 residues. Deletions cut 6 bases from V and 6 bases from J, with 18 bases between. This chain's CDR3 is CASSPTGGKVQPQHF. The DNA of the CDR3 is TGTGCCAGCAGCCCCACAGGAGGGAAGGTTCAGCCCCAGCATTTT.

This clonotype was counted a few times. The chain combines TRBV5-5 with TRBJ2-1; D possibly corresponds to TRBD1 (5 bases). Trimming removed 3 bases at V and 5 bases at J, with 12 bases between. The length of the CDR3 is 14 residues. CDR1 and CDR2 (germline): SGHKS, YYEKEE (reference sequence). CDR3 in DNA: TGTGCCAGCAGCTGGGCTGGGGCCAACAATGAGCAGTTCTTC. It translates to CASSWAGANNEQFF.

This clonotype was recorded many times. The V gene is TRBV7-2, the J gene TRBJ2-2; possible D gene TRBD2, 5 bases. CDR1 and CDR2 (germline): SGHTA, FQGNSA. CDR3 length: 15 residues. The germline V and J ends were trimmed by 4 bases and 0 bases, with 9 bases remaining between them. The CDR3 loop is CASSSGNANTGELFF. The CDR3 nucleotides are TGTGCCAGCAGCTCCGGGAACGCGAACACCGGGGAGCTGTTTTTT.

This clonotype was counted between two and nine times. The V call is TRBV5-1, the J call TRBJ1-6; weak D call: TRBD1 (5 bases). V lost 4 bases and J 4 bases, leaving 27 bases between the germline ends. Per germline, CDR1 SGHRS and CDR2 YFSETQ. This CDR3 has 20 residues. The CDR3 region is CASSVGVGSRIQAYNSPLHF. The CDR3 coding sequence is TGCGCCAGCAGCGTAGGGGTTGGGTCCAGGATTCAAGCTTATAATTCACCCCTCCACTTT.

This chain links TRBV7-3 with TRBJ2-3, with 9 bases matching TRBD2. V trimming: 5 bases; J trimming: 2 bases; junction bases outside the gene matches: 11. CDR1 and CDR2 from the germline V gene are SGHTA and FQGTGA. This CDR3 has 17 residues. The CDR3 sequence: CASSPAGLARATDTQYF. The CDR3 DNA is TGTGCCAGCAGCCCCGCTGGACTAGCGCGAGCCACAGATACGCAGTATTTT.

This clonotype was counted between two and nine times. In nucleotides, the CDR3 is TGCGCCAGCAGCCCTGGGGGGCGCGGTTTCTATGGCTACACCTTC. Encoded protein: CASSPGGRGFYGYTF. The chain joins TRBV4-1 to TRBJ1-2, with a weak D call TRBD1 (6 bases). V lost 4 bases and J lost 4, with 16 bases in between. CDR1 is MGHRA, CDR2 YSYEKL, per germline. The CDR3 sequence is 15 residues long.

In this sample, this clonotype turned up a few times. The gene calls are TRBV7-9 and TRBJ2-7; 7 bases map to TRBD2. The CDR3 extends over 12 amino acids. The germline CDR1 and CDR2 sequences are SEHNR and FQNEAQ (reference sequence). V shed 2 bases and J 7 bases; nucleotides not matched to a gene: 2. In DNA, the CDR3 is TGTGCCAGCAGCTTACCGGGGGGAGAGCAGTACGTC. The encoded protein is CASSLPGGEQYV.

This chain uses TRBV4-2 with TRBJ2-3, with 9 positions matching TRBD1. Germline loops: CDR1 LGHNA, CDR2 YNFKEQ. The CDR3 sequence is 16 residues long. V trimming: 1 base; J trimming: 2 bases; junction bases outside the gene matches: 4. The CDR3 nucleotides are TGTGCCAGCAGCCAAGTCGGGACAGGGAACACAGATACGCAGTATTTT. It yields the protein CASSQVGTGNTDTQYF.

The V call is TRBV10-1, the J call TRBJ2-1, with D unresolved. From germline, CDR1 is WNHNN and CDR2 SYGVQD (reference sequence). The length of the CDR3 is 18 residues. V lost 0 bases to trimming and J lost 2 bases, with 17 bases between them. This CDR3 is CASSESIRSKTTYNEQFF. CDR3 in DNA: TGCGCCAGCAGTGAGTCGATAAGGTCGAAGACAACCTACAATGAGCAGTTCTTC.

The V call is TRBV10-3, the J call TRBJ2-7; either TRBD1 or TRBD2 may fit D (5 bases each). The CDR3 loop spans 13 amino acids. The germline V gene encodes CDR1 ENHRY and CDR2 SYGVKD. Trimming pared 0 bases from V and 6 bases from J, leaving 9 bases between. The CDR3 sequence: CAISESRGVEQYV. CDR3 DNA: TGTGCCATCAGTGAGTCAAGGGGAGTCGAGCAGTACGTC.

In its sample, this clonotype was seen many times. The CDR3 DNA follows: TGCGCCAGCAGCCCGTCAGGGGAATACGGCTACACCTTC. The encoded protein is CASSPSGEYGYTF. The chain has TRBV4-1 and TRBJ1-2; maybe TRBD1 (6 bases). There are 13 residues in the CDR3. Trimming shortened V by 4 bases and J by 8 bases, and 14 bases separated the two germline ends. Germline V gene lookup returns CDR1 MGHRA and CDR2 YSYEKL.

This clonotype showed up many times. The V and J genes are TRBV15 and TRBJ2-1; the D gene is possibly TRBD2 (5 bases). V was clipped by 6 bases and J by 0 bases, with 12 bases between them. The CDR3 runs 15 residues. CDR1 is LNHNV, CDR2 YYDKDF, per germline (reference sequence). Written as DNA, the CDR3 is TGTGCCACCAGTCAAGCGGATAGCTCCTACAATGAGCAGTTCTTC. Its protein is CATSQADSSYNEQFF.

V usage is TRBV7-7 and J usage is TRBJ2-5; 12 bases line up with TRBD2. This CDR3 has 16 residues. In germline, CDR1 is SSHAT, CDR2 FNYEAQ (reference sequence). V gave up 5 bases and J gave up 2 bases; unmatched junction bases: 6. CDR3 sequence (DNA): TGTGCCAGCAGCCCCCGACTAGCGGGGGTTCAAGAGACCCAGTACTTC. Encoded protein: CASSPRLAGVQETQYF.

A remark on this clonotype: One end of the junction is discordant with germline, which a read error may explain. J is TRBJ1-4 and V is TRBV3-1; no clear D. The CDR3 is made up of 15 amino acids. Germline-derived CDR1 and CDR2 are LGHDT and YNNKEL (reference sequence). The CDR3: CACSQEWVPGEKLFF. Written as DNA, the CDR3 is TGTGCCTGCAGCCAAGAGTGGGTCCCGGGGGAAAAACTGTTTTTT.

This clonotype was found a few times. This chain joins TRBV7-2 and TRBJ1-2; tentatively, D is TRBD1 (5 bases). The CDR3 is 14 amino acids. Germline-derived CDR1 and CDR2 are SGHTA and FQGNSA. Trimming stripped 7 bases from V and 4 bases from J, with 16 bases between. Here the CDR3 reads CASNEGVGSYGYTF. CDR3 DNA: TGTGCCAGCAACGAAGGGGTTGGAAGCTATGGCTACACCTTC.

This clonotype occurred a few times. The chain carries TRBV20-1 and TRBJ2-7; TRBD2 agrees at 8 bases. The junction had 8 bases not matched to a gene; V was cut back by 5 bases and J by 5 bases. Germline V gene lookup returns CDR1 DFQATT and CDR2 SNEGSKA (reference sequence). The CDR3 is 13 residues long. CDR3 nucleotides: TGCAGTGCTCCGAGCGGGAGTCTCAACGAGCAGTACTTC. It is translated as CSAPSGSLNEQYF.

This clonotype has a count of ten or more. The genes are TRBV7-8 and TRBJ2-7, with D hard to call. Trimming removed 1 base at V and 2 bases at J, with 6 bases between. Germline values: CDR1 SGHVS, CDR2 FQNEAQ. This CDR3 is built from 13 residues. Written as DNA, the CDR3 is TGTGCCAGCAGCTTAGGGAGAGCCTACGAGCAGTACTTC. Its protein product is CASSLGRAYEQYF.

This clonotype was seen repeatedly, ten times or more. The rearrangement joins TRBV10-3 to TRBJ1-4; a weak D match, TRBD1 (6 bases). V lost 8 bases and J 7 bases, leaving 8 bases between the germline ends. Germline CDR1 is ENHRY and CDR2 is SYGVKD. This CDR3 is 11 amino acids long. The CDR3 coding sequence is TGTGCCATCGGAGGGGGTGAAAAACTGTTTTTT. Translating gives CAIGGGEKLFF.

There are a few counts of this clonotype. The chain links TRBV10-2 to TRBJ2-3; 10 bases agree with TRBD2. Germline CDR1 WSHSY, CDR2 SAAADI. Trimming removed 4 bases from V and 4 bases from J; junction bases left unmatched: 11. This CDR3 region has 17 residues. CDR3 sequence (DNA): TGCGCCAGCAGTGGACCCTTTTTGAGCGGGGGGGCAGATACGCAGTATTTT. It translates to CASSGPFLSGGADTQYF.

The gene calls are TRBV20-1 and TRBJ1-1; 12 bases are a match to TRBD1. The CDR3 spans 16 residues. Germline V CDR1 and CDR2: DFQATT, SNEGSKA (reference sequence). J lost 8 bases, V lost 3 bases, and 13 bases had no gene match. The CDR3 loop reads CSASNRDRGRLMEAFF. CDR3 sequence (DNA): TGCAGTGCTAGTAACCGGGACAGGGGGCGACTAATGGAAGCTTTCTTT.

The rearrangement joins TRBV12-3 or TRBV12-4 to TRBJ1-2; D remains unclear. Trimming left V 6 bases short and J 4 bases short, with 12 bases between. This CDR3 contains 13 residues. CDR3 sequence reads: CASSLTVAYGYTF. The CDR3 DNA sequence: TGTGCCAGCAGCTTGACGGTGGCCTATGGCTACACCTTC.

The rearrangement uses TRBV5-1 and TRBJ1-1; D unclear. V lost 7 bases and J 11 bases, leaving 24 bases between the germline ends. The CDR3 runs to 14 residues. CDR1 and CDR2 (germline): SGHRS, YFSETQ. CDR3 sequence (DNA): TGCGCCAGCGGCCCACCCGGGTCCCAACCCGAGGCTTTCTTT. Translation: CASGPPGSQPEAFF.

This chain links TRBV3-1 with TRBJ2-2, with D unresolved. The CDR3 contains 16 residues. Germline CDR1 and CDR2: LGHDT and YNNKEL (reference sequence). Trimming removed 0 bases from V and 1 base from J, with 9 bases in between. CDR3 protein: CASSQDRGRNTGELFF. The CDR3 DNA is TGTGCCAGCAGCCAAGATAGAGGACGGAACACCGGGGAGCTGTTTTTT.

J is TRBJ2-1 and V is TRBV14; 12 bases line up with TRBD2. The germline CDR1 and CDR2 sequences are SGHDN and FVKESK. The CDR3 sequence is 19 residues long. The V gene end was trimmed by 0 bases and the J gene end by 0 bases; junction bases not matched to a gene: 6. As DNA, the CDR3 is TGTGCCAGCAGCCAAGAGGGACTAGCGGGCCTATCCTCCTACAATGAGCAGTTCTTC. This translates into CASSQEGLAGLSSYNEQFF.

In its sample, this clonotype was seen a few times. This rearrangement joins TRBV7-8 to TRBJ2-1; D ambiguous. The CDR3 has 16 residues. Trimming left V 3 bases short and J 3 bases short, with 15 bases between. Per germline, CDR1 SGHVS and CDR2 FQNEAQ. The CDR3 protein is CASSFSDPLYYNEQFF. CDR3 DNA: TGTGCCAGCAGCTTCTCCGATCCTCTTTACTACAATGAGCAGTTCTTC.

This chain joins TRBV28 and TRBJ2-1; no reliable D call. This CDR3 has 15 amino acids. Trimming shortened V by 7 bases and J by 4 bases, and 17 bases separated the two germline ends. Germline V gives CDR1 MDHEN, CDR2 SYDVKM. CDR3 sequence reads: CASTAGSAGYNEQFF. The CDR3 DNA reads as TGTGCCAGCACTGCCGGGTCAGCAGGATACAATGAGCAGTTCTTC. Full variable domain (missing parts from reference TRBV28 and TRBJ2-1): DVKVTQSSRYLVKRTGEKVFLECVQDMDHENMFWYRQDPGLGLRLIYFSYDVKMKEKGDIPEGYSVSREKKERFSLILESASTNQTSMYLCASTAGSAGYNEQFFGPGTRLTVL.

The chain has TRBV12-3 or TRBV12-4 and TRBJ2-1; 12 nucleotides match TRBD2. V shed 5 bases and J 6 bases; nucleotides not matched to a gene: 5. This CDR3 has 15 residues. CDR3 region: CASSPRTSGTNEQFF. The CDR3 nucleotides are TGTGCCAGCAGTCCGAGGACTAGCGGGACCAATGAGCAGTTCTTC.